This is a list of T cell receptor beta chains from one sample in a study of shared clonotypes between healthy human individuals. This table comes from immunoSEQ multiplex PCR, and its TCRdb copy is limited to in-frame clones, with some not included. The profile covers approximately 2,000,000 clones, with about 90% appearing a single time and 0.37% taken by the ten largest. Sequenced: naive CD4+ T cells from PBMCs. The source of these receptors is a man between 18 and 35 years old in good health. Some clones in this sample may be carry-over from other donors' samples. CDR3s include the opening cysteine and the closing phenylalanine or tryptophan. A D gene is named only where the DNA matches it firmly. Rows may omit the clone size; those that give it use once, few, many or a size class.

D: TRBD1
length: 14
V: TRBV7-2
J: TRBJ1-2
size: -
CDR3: CASSYDPGQGTYTF
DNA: TGTGCCAGCAGCTATGACCCGGGACAGGGGACCTACACCTTC

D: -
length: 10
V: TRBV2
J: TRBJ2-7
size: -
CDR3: CASSINEQYF
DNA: TGTGCCAGCAGTATTAACGAGCAGTACTTC

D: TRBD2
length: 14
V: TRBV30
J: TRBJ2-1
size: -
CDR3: CAWSVGGTNNEQFF
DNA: TGTGCCTGGAGTGTAGGCGGGACTAACAATGAGCAGTTCTTC

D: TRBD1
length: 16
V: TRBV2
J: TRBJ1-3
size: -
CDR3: CASSPRTGFAGNTIYF
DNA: TGTGCCAGCAGCCCAAGGACAGGGTTCGCGGGAAACACCATATATTTT

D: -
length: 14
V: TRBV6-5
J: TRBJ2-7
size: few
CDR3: CASSYSRGPYEQYF
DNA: TGTGCCAGCAGTTACTCAAGAGGGCCCTACGAGCAGTACTTC

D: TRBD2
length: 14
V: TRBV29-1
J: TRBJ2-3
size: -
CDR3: CSVVRGLVSDTQYF
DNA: TGCAGCGTTGTCCGGGGACTAGTTTCCGATACGCAGTATTTT

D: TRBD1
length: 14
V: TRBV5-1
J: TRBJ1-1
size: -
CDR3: CASSMTGGNTEAFF
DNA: TGCGCCAGCAGCATGACAGGGGGAAACACTGAAGCTTTCTTT

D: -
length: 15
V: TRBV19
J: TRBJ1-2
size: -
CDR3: CASTPGGLDNYGYTF
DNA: TGTGCCAGTACCCCCGGGGGACTCGATAACTATGGCTACACCTTC

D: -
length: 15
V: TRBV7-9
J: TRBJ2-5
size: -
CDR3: CASSEFLGAQETQYF
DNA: TGTGCCAGCAGCGAGTTTCTTGGGGCACAAGAGACCCAGTACTTC

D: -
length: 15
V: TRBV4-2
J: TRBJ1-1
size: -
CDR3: CASSQAQAPNTEAFF
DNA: TGTGCCAGCAGCCAAGCGCAGGCGCCGAACACTGAAGCTTTCTTT

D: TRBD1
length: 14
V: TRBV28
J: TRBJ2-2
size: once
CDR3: CASSVQGAAGELFF
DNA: TGTGCCAGCAGTGTACAGGGGGCGGCCGGGGAGCTGTTTTTT

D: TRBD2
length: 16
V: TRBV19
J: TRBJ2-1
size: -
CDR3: CASRVSGRRPWDEQFF
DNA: TGTGCCAGTAGGGTTAGCGGGAGAAGGCCTTGGGATGAGCAGTTCTTC

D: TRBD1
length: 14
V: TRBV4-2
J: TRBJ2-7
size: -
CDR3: CASSQEDRGHEQYF
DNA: TGTGCCAGCAGCCAAGAGGACAGGGGCCACGAGCAGTACTTC

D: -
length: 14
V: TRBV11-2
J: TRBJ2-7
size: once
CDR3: CASSLVFGSYEQYF
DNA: TGTGCCAGCAGCTTAGTCTTCGGCTCCTACGAGCAGTACTTC

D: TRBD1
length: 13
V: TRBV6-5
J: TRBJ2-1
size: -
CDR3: CASSDRGASEQFF
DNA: TGTGCCAGCAGTGACAGGGGAGCGAGTGAGCAGTTCTTC

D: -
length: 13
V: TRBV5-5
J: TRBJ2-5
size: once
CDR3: CASSFQGEETQYF
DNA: TGTGCCAGCAGCTTCCAGGGTGAAGAGACCCAGTACTTC

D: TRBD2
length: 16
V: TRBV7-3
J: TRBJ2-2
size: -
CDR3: CASSYTRDYLGGELFF
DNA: TGTGCCAGCAGCTACACAAGGGACTACCTGGGCGGGGAGCTGTTTTTT

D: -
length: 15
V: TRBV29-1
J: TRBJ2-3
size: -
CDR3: CSVEARQAFSDTQYF
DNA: TGCAGCGTTGAAGCTAGACAGGCGTTTTCAGATACGCAGTATTTT

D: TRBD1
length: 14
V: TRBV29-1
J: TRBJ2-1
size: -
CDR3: CSVARDRGNNEQFF
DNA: TGCAGCGTTGCGAGGGACAGGGGGAACAATGAGCAGTTCTTC

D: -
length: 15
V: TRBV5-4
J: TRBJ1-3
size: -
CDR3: CASSADSHSGNTIYF
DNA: TGTGCCAGCAGCGCGGACAGCCACTCTGGAAACACCATATATTTT

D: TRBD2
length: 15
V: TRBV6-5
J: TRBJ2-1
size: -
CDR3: CASSTLAGFSNEQFF
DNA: TGTGCCAGCAGCACACTAGCGGGATTCTCCAATGAGCAGTTCTTC

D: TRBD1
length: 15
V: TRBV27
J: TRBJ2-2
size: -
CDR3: CASSPQGAVTGELFF
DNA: TGTGCCAGCTCCCCTCAGGGGGCCGTCACCGGGGAGCTGTTTTTT

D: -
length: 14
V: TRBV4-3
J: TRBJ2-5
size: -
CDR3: CASSQDTGRETQYF
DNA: TGCGCCAGCAGCCAAGATACAGGGAGGGAGACCCAGTACTTC

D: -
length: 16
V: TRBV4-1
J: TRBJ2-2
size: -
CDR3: CASSQEEPLNTGELFF
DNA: TGCGCCAGCAGCCAAGAAGAGCCCCTGAACACCGGGGAGCTGTTTTTT

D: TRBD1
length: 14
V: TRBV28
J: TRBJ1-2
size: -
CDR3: CASSWGAGGTGYTF
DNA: TGTGCCAGCAGTTGGGGGGCAGGGGGCACAGGCTACACCTTC

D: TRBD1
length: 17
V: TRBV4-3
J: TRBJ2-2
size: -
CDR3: CASSPFGQGAGAGELFF
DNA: TGCGCCAGCAGCCCCTTTGGACAGGGGGCCGGGGCCGGGGAGCTGTTTTTT

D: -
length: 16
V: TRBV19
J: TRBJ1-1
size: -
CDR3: CASSILRATGFPEAFF
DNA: TGTGCCAGTAGTATTCTCCGGGCCACTGGTTTTCCTGAAGCTTTCTTT

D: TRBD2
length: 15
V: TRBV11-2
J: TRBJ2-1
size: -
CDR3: CASSLASGTYNEQFF
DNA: TGTGCCAGCAGCTTAGCTAGCGGGACCTACAATGAGCAGTTCTTC

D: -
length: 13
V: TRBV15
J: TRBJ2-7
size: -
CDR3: CATSRDRHGEQYF
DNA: TGTGCCACCAGCAGAGATCGTCACGGCGAGCAGTACTTC

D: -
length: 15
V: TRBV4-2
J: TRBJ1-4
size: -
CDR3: CASSPYFPRDEKLFF
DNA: TGTGCCAGCAGCCCCTACTTTCCGAGGGATGAAAAACTGTTTTTT